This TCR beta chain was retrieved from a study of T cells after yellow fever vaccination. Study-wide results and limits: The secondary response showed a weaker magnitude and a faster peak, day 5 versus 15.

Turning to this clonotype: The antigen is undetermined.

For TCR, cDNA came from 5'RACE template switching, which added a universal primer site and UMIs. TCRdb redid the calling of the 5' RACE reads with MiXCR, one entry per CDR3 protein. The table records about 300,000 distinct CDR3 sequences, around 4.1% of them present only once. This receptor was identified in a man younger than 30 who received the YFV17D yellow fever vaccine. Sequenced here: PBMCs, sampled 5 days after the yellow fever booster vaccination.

Written as DNA, the CDR3 is TGTGCCAGCAGCGGATTAGATCGGAAGACCCAGTACTTC. It encodes CASSGLDRKTQYF. V usage is TRBV3-1 and J usage is TRBJ2-5; D gene ambiguous. Germline CDR1 and CDR2: LGHDT and YNNKEL (reference sequence). The CDR3 has 13 residues. Trimming took off 5 bases at V and 6 bases at J, with 13 bases between the two ends.